Below, 3 T cell receptor beta chains from the same sample are listed, as sequenced in a study of PD-L1 blockade in urothelial cancer. Time point denoted: peripheral blood 6 weeks after treatment start. Data came from immunoSEQ multiplex PCR; TCRdb stores just in-frame clones and leaves some out. The repertoire has under 25,000 clones, less than 85% of them found once; the top ten carry less than 2%. The source was PBMCs, collected around atezolizumab (anti-PD-L1) treatment. The receptors originated from a man between 65 and 85 years old with urothelial cancer.

The chain links TRBV11-2 to TRBJ2-5; D is possibly TRBD2 (6 bases). This CDR3 is 15 amino acids long. V dropped 5 bases and J dropped 2 bases, with 15 bases sitting between them. Germline V gene data show CDR1 as SGHAT and CDR2 as FQNNGV. The CDR3 bases are TGTGCCAGCAGCCAGCTTTTAGCGGCACAAGAGACCCAGTACTTC. This encodes CASSQLLAAQETQYF.

The chain links TRBV7-2 to TRBJ2-1, with 10 bases identical to TRBD2. V lost 2 bases to trimming and J lost 9 bases; unmatched junction nucleotides: 7. CDR3 length: 15 residues. The germline CDR1 and CDR2 sequences are SGHTA and FQGNSA. CDR3 region: CASSLSTSGKTEQFF. In DNA form, the CDR3 reads TGTGCCAGCAGCTTAAGCACTAGCGGGAAGACTGAGCAGTTCTTC.

The chain combines TRBV10-1 with TRBJ1-5; a possible D gene is TRBD1 (6 bases). Germline lookup yields CDR1 WNHNN and CDR2 SYGVQD (reference sequence). V lost 9 bases and J lost 4, with 7 bases in between. The length of the CDR3 is 11 residues. The CDR3 region has the DNA TGCGCCAGTCAGGGGAATCAGCCCCAGCATTTT. The encoded protein is CASQGNQPQHF.